This T cell receptor (beta chain) was obtained from a study of T cells after yellow fever vaccination. Whole-study findings and limits: Reappearance after the booster was seen for most primary-vaccination clones, at 95% to 98% CD4 and around 90% CD8.

TCRdb recomputed calls from the 5' RACE reads with MiXCR, one row per CDR3 protein. The sample has 600,000 to 750,000 distinct CDR3 sequences, 10% to 15% seen once. Germline CDR1 and CDR2: DFQATT and SNEGSKA (reference sequence). The CDR3 covers 12 residues. Details on this clonotype: What it binds is unknown. At one end, the junction sequence differs from germline, possibly due to a read error.

The TCR comes from a young man who received the YFV17D yellow fever vaccine. Sequencing was performed on PBMCs, taken on the day of the yellow fever booster vaccination. The chain recombines TRBV20-1 with TRBJ1-4; no clear D gene. This CDR3 reads CSARKLGAIGHF. CDR3 coding DNA: TGCAGTGCTAGAAAACTAGGAGCTATAGGGCATTTT.